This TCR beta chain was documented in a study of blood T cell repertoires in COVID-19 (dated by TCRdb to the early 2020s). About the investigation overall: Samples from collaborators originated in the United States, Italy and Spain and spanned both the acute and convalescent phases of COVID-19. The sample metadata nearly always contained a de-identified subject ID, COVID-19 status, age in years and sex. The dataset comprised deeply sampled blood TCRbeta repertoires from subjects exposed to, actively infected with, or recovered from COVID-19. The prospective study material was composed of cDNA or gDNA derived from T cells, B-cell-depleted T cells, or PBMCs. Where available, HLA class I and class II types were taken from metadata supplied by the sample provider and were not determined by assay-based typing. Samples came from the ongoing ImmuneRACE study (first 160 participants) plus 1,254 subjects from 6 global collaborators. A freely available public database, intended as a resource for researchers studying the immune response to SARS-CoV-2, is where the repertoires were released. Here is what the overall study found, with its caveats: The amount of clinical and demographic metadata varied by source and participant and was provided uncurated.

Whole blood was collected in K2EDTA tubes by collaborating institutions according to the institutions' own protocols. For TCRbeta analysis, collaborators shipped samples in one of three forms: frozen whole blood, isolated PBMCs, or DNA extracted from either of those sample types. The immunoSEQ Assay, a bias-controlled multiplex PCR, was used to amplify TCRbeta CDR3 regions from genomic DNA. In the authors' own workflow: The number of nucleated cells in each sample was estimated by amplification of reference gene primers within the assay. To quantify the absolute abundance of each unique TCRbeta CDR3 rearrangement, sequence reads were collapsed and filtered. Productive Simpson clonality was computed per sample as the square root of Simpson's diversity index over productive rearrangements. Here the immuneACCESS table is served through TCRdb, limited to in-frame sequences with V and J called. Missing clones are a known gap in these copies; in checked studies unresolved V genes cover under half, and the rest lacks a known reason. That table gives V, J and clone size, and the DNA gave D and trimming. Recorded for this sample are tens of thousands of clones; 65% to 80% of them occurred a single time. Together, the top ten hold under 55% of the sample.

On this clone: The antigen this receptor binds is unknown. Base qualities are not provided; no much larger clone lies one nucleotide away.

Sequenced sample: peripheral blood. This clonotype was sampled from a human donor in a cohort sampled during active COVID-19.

The sequenced DNA: TGCAGCATCGGCAGGGGGCAAGAGACCCAGTACTTC. Translated, this gives CSIGRGQETQYF. The chain links TRBV29-1 with TRBJ2-5; a stretch of 7 junction bases matches TRBD1. At the junction V is shortened by 8 bases and J by 2 bases; bases outside the gene matches: 5. CDR1 and CDR2, per the germline V gene, are SQVTM and ANQGSEA. The CDR3 goes from the cysteine to the phenylalanine over 12 residues. Only the CDR3 DNA stays, 36 bases, in frame from base 1.